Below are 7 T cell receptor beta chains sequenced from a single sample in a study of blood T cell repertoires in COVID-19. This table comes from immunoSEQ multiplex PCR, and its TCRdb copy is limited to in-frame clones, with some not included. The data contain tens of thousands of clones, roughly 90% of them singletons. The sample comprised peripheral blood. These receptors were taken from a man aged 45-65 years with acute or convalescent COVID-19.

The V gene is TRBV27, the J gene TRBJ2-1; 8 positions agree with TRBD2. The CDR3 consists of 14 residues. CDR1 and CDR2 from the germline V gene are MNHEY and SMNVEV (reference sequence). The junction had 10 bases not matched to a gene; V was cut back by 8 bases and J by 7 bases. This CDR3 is CASSLLAGRNEQFF. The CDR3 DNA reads TGTGCCAGCTCCTTGTTAGCGGGGAGGAATGAGCAGTTCTTC.

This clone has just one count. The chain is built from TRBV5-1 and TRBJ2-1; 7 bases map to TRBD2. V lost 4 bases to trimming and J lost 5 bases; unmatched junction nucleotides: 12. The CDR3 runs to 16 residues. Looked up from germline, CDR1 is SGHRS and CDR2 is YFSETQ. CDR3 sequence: CASSTRLAQVDNEQFF. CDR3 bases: TGCGCCAGCAGCACAAGACTAGCCCAAGTCGACAATGAGCAGTTCTTC.

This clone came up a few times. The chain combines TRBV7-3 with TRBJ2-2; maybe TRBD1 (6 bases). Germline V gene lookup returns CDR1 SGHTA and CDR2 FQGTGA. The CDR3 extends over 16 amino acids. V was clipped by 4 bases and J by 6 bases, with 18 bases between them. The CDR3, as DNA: TGTGCCAGCAGCTCCCCCGATGATCCAGGGGCCGGGGAGCTGTTTTTT. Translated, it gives CASSSPDDPGAGELFF. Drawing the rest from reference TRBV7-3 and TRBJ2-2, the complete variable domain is GAGVSQTPSNKVTEKGKYVELRCDPISGHTALYWYRQSLGQGPEFLIYFQGTGAADDSGLPNDRFFAVRPEGSVSTLKIQRTERGDSAVYLCASSSPDDPGAGELFFGEGSRLTVL.

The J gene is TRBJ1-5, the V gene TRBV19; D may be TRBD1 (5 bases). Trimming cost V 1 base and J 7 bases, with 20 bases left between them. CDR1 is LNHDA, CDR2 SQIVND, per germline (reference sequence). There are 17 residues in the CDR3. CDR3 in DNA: TGTGCCAGTAGTATAGTGGTGGGGCGAGGTAGCAGGCAGCCCCAGCATTTT. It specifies CASSIVVGRGSRQPQHF.

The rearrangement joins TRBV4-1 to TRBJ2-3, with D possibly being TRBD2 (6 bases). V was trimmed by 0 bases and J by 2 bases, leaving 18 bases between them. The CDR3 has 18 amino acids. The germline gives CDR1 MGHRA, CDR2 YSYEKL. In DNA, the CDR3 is TGCGCCAGCAGCCAAGATCTCGCGGCGGGGCCGCCCACAGATACGCAGTATTTT. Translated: CASSQDLAAGPPTDTQYF.

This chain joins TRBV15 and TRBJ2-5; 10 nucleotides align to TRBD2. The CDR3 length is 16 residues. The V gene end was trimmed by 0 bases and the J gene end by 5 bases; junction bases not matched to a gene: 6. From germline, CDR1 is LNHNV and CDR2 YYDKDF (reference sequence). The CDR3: CATSRDLAGVAETQYF. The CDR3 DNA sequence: TGTGCCACCAGCAGAGATCTAGCGGGAGTTGCGGAGACCCAGTACTTC.

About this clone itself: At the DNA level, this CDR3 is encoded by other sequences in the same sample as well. The CDR3 reads CASSSTGDTEAFF. The CDR3 nucleotides read TGTGCCAGCAGTTCGACAGGGGACACTGAAGCTTTCTTT. The chain couples TRBV3-1 (or the pseudogene TRBV3-2) to TRBJ1-1; 8 bases agree with TRBD1. This CDR3 comprises 13 residues. Germline values: CDR1 LGHDT, CDR2 YNNKEL (reference sequence). V lost 6 bases, J lost 3 bases, and 3 bases stayed unmatched.